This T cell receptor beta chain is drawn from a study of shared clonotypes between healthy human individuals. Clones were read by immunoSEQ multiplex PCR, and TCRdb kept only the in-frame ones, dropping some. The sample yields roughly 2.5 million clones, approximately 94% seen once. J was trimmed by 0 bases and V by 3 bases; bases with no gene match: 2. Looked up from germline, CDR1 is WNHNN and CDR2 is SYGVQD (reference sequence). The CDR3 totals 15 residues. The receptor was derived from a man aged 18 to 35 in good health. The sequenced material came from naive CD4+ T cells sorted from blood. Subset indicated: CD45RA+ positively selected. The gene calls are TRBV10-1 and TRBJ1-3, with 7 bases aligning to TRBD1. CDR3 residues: CASSDPGGSGNTIYF. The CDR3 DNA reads TGCGCCAGCAGTGACCCAGGGGGCTCTGGAAACACCATATATTTT.